This TCR beta chain stems from a study of identical twins. Study-wide results and caveats: Cord blood beta clonotypes that were abundant carried fewer insertions, and memory repertoires showed no such trend.

Every sampled donor was Caucasian and healthy. The V gene lost 0 bases and the J gene lost 6 bases, with 17 bases spanning the gap. Germline CDR1 is LGHNA and CDR2 is YSLEER. The CDR3 contains 16 residues. This clonotype was seen a few times. As yet, its antigen is unknown. TCRdb passed the 5' RACE reads through MiXCR, listing each CDR3 protein once. The sample yields under 300,000 distinct CDR3 sequences, about 12% seen once. In addition, the sample was reused for a study of yellow fever vaccine responses in identical twins.

This TCR came from a young woman in good health. This chain uses TRBV4-3 with TRBJ1-1, with a possible D match to TRBD1 (5 bases). The specimen sequenced was memory (CD45RO+) T cells sorted from blood. The CDR3 DNA is TGCGCCAGCAGCCAAGATAGTTTTAATCGGGGGGCTGAAGCTTTCTTT. Its translation is CASSQDSFNRGAEAFF.